This entry lists 23 T cell receptor beta chains sequenced from one sample in a study of T cell responses to AZD1222 COVID-19 vaccine (dated by TCRdb to the early 2020s). The receptor library was made with the immunoSEQ multiplex PCR assay. Held by TCRdb, this immuneACCESS table contains in-frame sequences only and omits some clones. Under half of the omission traces to an unresolved V gene where checked; the cause of the rest is unknown. The sample table shows fewer than 120,000 clones, and nearly 90% are seen once. The ten largest make up around 3% of the sample. The time point label on this specimen signifies: baseline before first vaccination. Sequenced here: peripheral blood, sampled on day 0 of AZD1222 vaccination. Source of these receptors: an adult in good health.

The chain recombines TRBV11-2 with TRBJ2-2, with a tentative D call TRBD1 (6 bases). V lost 5 bases and J 7 bases, leaving 17 bases between the germline ends. The CDR3 runs 15 residues. CDR1 and CDR2 (germline): SGHAT, FQNNGV. In DNA form, the CDR3 reads TGTGCCAGCAGCCCTAGGGGGAGAGGGGTCGGGGAGCTGTTTTTT. Translated, it gives CASSPRGRGVGELFF.

The chain combines TRBV3-1 (or the pseudogene TRBV3-2) with TRBJ1-1; D not certain. The CDR3 sequence is 16 residues long. Between the trimmed V and J ends, which lost 4 bases and 1 base, there was a span of 16 bases. Germline CDR1 and CDR2: LGHDT and YNNKEL (reference sequence). CDR3 DNA: TGTGCCAGCAGCCCATCCTATCACCGGGAGAACACTGAAGCTTTCTTT. It encodes CASSPSYHRENTEAFF.

The chain joins TRBV28 to TRBJ1-3, with TRBD1 matching over 10 bases. Germline V gives CDR1 MDHEN, CDR2 SYDVKM. The CDR3 is 16 residues long. V shed 7 bases and J 2 bases; nucleotides not matched to a gene: 8. The CDR3 coding sequence is TGTGCCAGCATTTCCTTTGGGACAGGGGCTGGAAACACCATATATTTT. Its protein is CASISFGTGAGNTIYF.

The chain combines TRBV9 with TRBJ2-2; 15 bases line up with TRBD2. V lost 1 base, J lost 4 bases, and 2 bases stayed unmatched. This CDR3 has 17 amino acids. In germline, CDR1 is SGDLS, CDR2 YYNGEE. The CDR3 reads CASSVRGLAGGTGELFF. The CDR3 nucleotides read TGTGCCAGCAGCGTAAGGGGACTAGCGGGGGGCACCGGGGAGCTGTTTTTT.

The chain is built from TRBV7-6 and TRBJ1-1; 8 bases align to TRBD1. With V trimmed by 3 bases and J by 6 bases, 6 bases remained unmatched. The germline CDR1 and CDR2 sequences are SGHVS and FNYEAQ. This CDR3 contains 14 residues. CDR3 protein: CASSFEQGVAEAFF. In DNA, the CDR3 is TGTGCCAGCAGCTTCGAACAGGGGGTCGCTGAAGCTTTCTTT.

This CDR3 reads CASSPPGLAETDTQYF. In DNA, the CDR3 is TGTGCCAGTAGTCCGCCCGGACTAGCCGAAACAGATACGCAGTATTTT. V gene TRBV19 combines with J gene TRBJ2-3, with 8 positions matching TRBD2. CDR3 length equals 16 residues. V lost 5 bases and J lost 3; bases outside the gene matches: 10. The germline V gene has CDR1 LNHDA and CDR2 SQIVND (reference sequence).

V is TRBV24-1 and J is TRBJ1-5, with no clear D. Trimming stripped 2 bases from V and 7 bases from J, with 5 bases between. The CDR3 has 12 residues. CDR1 and CDR2 from the germline V gene are KGHDR and SFDVKD. CDR3 residues: CATSDSDQPQHF. CDR3 sequence (DNA): TGTGCCACCAGTGATTCGGACCAGCCCCAGCATTTT.

V and J are TRBV6-1 and TRBJ2-7, with 8 bases matching TRBD1. This CDR3 spans 18 amino acids. Germline-derived CDR1 and CDR2 are MNHNS and SASEGT. The V segment lost 3 bases and the J segment 1 base; nucleotides outside the gene matches: 14. The CDR3 region has the DNA TGTGCCAGCAGTGACCCCAGGGGGCGGGTTTCAGGATCCTACGAGCAGTACTTC. Its protein is CASSDPRGRVSGSYEQYF.

The CDR3 here is CASSPSLRVDTEAFF. The CDR3 DNA sequence: TGTGCCAGCAGCCCGTCCTTAAGGGTAGACACTGAAGCTTTCTTT. The chain employs TRBV11-1 and TRBJ1-1; no firm D call. The CDR3 runs 15 residues. Germline CDR1 reads SGHAT; CDR2 reads FQDESV (reference sequence). The ends were cut back, 5 bases at V and 3 bases at J, with 16 bases in the middle.

V and J are TRBV6-1 and TRBJ1-5, with D unresolved. This CDR3 spans 16 amino acids. The germline CDR1 and CDR2 sequences are MNHNS and SASEGT. V was clipped by 3 bases and J by 6 bases, with 18 bases between them. CDR3 region: CASSDSGGVKIQPQHF. In DNA form, the CDR3 reads TGTGCCAGCAGTGATTCGGGCGGGGTTAAGATTCAGCCCCAGCATTTT.

This clone is a singleton in its sample. The chain joins TRBV6-5 to TRBJ1-6; no clear D. The CDR3 has 13 residues. The germline V gene encodes CDR1 MNHEY and CDR2 SVGAGI. V was trimmed by 5 bases and J by 7 bases, leaving 9 bases between them. CDR3 loop: CASSPTRNSPLHF. CDR3 DNA: TGTGCCAGCAGTCCAACAAGAAATTCACCCCTCCACTTT.

The rearrangement uses TRBV5-1 and TRBJ2-4, with D possibly TRBD1 on 5 matching bases. The germline CDR1 and CDR2 sequences are SGHRS and YFSETQ. V gave up 3 bases and J gave up 5 bases, with 9 bases separating them. CDR3 length equals 13 residues. CDR3 residues: CASSSGSENIQYF. The DNA for the CDR3 is TGCGCCAGCAGCTCAGGGTCCGAAAACATTCAGTACTTC.

V is TRBV7-3 and J is TRBJ1-1, with unresolved D. Trimming took off 3 bases at V and 5 bases at J, with 16 bases between the two ends. CDR1 is SGHTA and CDR2 is FQGTGA in the germline V gene. CDR3 length equals 15 residues. CDR3 nucleotide sequence: TGTGCCAGCAGCTTGAGATTAGCGGCTGGGACTGAAGCTTTCTTT. Amino acid sequence: CASSLRLAAGTEAFF.

The chain combines TRBV7-6 with TRBJ1-4; D is ambiguous. Trimming removed 5 bases from V and 5 bases from J, with 24 bases in between. Per the germline V gene, CDR1 is SGHVS and CDR2 is FNYEAQ. The CDR3 contains 18 residues. This CDR3 is CASSGVGGVGSNNEKLFF. CDR3 sequence (DNA): TGTGCCAGCAGCGGAGTGGGAGGTGTGGGGTCAAACAATGAAAAACTGTTTTTT.

The rearrangement links TRBV5-4 to TRBJ2-1, with 11 bases identical to TRBD2. The length of the CDR3 is 15 residues. CDR1 is SGHNT and CDR2 is YYREEE in the germline V gene (reference sequence). Unmatched junction bases numbered 6, after V lost 5 bases and J lost 5 bases. The chain's CDR3 is CASSPTTSGNNEQFF. The DNA for the CDR3 is TGTGCCAGCAGTCCGACGACTAGCGGGAACAATGAGCAGTTCTTC. Using reference TRBV5-4 and TRBJ2-1 for the parts outside the CDR3, the full variable domain is ETGVTQSPTHLIKTRGQQVTLRCSSQSGHNTVSWYQQALGQGPQFIFQYYREEENGRGNFPPRFSGLQFPNYSSELNVNALELDDSALYLCASSPTTSGNNEQFFGPGTRLTVL.

The V call is TRBV6-5, the J call TRBJ1-2; D is ambiguous. Trimming removed 0 bases at V and 7 bases at J, with 15 bases between. The CDR3 spans 15 residues. The germline V gene has CDR1 MNHEY and CDR2 SVGAGI. CDR3: CASSYSGGDAGGYTF. The CDR3 coding sequence is TGTGCCAGCAGTTACTCTGGAGGAGACGCGGGTGGCTACACCTTC.

The chain links TRBV28 to TRBJ2-1, with D possibly being TRBD1 or TRBD2 (5 bases each). Germline assignment: CDR1 MDHEN and CDR2 SYDVKM. The V and J ends lost 4 bases and 4 bases respectively, with 17 bases between them. This CDR3 is built from 16 residues. The CDR3 here is CASSSGTSPHYNEQFF. CDR3 bases: TGTGCCAGCAGTTCTGGGACGTCACCCCATTACAATGAGCAGTTCTTC.

This CDR3 reads CATSKGGLAGEQYF. The DNA for the CDR3 is TGTGCCACCAGCAAGGGTGGACTAGCGGGCGAGCAGTACTTC. The V and J genes are TRBV15 and TRBJ2-7; 11 bases match TRBD2. After removal of 4 bases from V and 6 bases from J, the junction contained 5 bases not matched to a gene. Germline V gene sequence: CDR1 LNHNV, CDR2 YYDKDF (reference sequence). The CDR3 covers 14 residues.

The gene calls are TRBV5-1 and TRBJ1-1; no definite D call. This CDR3 is 14 amino acids long. Between the trimmed V and J ends, which lost 5 bases and 9 bases, there was a span of 20 bases. In germline, CDR1 is SGHRS, CDR2 YFSETQ. The CDR3 DNA is TGCGCCAGCAGTCCGGTCCTCCACCCACCTAAAGCTTTCTTT. Protein sequence: CASSPVLHPPKAFF.

The chain uses TRBV4-3 and TRBJ1-6; D may be TRBD1 (5 bases). Germline-derived CDR1 and CDR2 are LGHNA and YSLEER. The CDR3 is 15 amino acids. V gave up 0 bases and J gave up 8 bases, with 11 bases separating them. The CDR3 is CASSQDWAGHSPLHF. The DNA of the CDR3 is TGCGCCAGCAGCCAAGATTGGGCAGGGCATTCACCCCTCCACTTT.

This chain connects TRBV6-2 or TRBV6-3 to TRBJ1-6; 10 nucleotides align to TRBD1. This CDR3 is built from 15 residues. V lost 6 bases and J lost 7; bases outside the gene matches: 6. Germline V gives CDR1 MNHEY, CDR2 SVGEGT. CDR3 sequence: CASSLRTGGNSPLHF. The CDR3 nucleotides are TGTGCCAGCAGCCTTCGGACAGGGGGGAATTCACCCCTCCACTTT.

The J gene is TRBJ2-5, the V gene TRBV6-5; D is ambiguous. Deletions cut 5 bases from V and 2 bases from J, with 15 bases between. This CDR3 contains 15 residues. The germline gives CDR1 MNHEY, CDR2 SVGAGI. This CDR3 is CASSQSRSSQETQYF. DNA for the CDR3: TGTGCCAGCAGTCAGAGTCGGTCGTCACAAGAGACCCAGTACTTC.

This rearrangement joins TRBV5-1 to TRBJ2-3; D unclear. Germline CDR1 and CDR2: SGHRS and YFSETQ. This CDR3 contains 15 residues. V was cut by 0 bases and J by 0 bases, with 8 bases left in between. CDR3: CASSLGLASTDTQYF. As DNA, the CDR3 is TGCGCCAGCAGCTTGGGACTGGCTAGCACAGATACGCAGTATTTT.